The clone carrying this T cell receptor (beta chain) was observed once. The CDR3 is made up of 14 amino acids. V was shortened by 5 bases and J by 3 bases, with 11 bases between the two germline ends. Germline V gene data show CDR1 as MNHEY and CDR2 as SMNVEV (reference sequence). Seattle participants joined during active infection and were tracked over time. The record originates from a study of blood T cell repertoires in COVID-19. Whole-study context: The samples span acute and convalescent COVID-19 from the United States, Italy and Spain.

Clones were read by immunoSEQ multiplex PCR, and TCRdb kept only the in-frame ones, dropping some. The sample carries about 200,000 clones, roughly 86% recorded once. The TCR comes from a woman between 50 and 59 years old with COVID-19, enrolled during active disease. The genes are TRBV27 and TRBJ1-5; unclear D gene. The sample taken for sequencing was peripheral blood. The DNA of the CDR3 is TGTGCCAGCAGTCGGTACGGTACCAATCAGCCCCAGCATTTT. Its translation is CASSRYGTNQPQHF.